A selection of T cell receptor beta chains follows, all from one sample in a study of CD4 T cells in relation to SARS-CoV-2 and coronaviruses. No antigen is known for these receptors. Assay: immunoSEQ multiplex PCR; the TCRdb copy retains only in-frame clones and omits some. The table records about 37,000 clones, roughly 84% of them present only once. What was sequenced was naive CD4+ T cells from PBMCs, cultured in vitro. These receptors were obtained from an adult with COVID-19. CDR3s include the opening cysteine and the closing phenylalanine or tryptophan. Fields, in order: V gene, clone size, J gene, D gene, CDR3 protein, CDR3 DNA. The D gene is left open where the match is weak. Some rows mark clone size as missing; the rest say once, few, many or name a class of expanded clone.

>TRBV28|.|TRBJ1-4|TRBD1
CASSPGDREKLFF
TGTGCCAGCAGTCCAGGGGACAGGGAAAAACTGTTTTTT
>TRBV9|few|TRBJ2-2|.
CASSTTQDSNTGELFF
TGTGCCAGCAGCACCACCCAGGATTCGAACACCGGGGAGCTGTTTTTT
>TRBV18|once|TRBJ2-3|.
CASSAARGDTQYF
TGTGCCAGCTCTGCCGCCCGAGGGGATACGCAGTATTTT
>TRBV10-3|.|TRBJ2-6|.
CAGAGSGANVLTF
TGTGCGGGTGCAGGGTCTGGGGCCAACGTCCTGACTTTC
>TRBV29-1|.|TRBJ1-2|TRBD1
CSVDPTGDNYGYTF
TGCAGCGTTGACCCGACAGGGGATAACTATGGCTACACCTTC
>TRBV7-2|few|TRBJ1-1|.
CASSLGSTEAFF
TGTGCCAGCAGCTTAGGTAGCACTGAAGCTTTCTTT
>TRBV9|.|TRBJ2-7|.
CASSVSGLSSYEQYF
TGTGCCAGCAGCGTAAGCGGGCTAAGCTCCTACGAGCAGTACTTC
>TRBV28|once|TRBJ2-5|TRBD2
CATTPAGRETQYF
TGTGCCACCACCCCAGCGGGAAGAGAGACCCAGTACTTC
>TRBV6-6|.|TRBJ1-1|.
CASSYVGRGAFF
TGTGCCAGCAGTTACGTGGGGCGCGGAGCTTTCTTT
>TRBV7-2|.|TRBJ2-3|TRBD2
CASSLLAGGSLSDTQYF
TGTGCCAGCAGCTTACTAGCGGGAGGGTCATTGTCGGATACGCAGTATTTT
>TRBV6-5|.|TRBJ2-1|.
CASKEKTGAYNEQFF
TGTGCCAGCAAAGAAAAAACGGGAGCCTACAATGAGCAGTTCTTC
>TRBV7-9|.|TRBJ2-5|.
CASSEGWKTQYF
TGTGCCAGCTCGGAGGGCTGGAAGACCCAGTACTTC
>TRBV2|.|TRBJ2-7|TRBD1
CASSEEGQGAYEQYF
TGTGCCAGCAGTGAGGAGGGACAGGGAGCTTACGAGCAGTACTTC
>TRBV28|.|TRBJ1-3|.
CASSLTGSGNTIYF
TGTGCCAGCAGTTTAACAGGCTCTGGAAACACCATATATTTT
>TRBV29-1|.|TRBJ1-5|.
CSVVQGTGNQPQHF
TGCAGCGTTGTTCAGGGCACCGGCAATCAGCCCCAGCATTTT
>TRBV18|.|TRBJ2-5|.
CASSLTRETQYF
TGTGCCAGCTCACTTACCCGAGAGACCCAGTACTTC
>TRBV10-2|once|TRBJ2-3|TRBD1
CASKGANSGDTQYF
TGCGCCAGCAAGGGGGCTAACTCGGGGGATACGCAGTATTTT
>TRBV19|.|TRBJ2-3|.
CASSNSDTQYF
TGTGCCAGTAGTAACTCAGATACGCAGTATTTT
>TRBV7-6|.|TRBJ2-1|TRBD2
CASSLDLAGDEQFF
TGTGCCAGCAGCTTAGATCTAGCGGGGGATGAGCAGTTCTTC
>TRBV30|.|TRBJ2-7|TRBD1
CACRRDRGYEQYF
TGTGCCTGCCGCCGGGACAGGGGCTACGAGCAGTACTTC
>TRBV24-1|.|TRBJ2-7|.
CATSDVGDEQYF
TGTGCCACCAGTGACGTCGGAGACGAGCAGTACTTC
>TRBV11-2|.|TRBJ2-7|TRBD1
CASSSHRGRTYEQYF
TGTGCCAGCAGCTCCCACAGGGGGCGAACCTACGAGCAGTACTTC